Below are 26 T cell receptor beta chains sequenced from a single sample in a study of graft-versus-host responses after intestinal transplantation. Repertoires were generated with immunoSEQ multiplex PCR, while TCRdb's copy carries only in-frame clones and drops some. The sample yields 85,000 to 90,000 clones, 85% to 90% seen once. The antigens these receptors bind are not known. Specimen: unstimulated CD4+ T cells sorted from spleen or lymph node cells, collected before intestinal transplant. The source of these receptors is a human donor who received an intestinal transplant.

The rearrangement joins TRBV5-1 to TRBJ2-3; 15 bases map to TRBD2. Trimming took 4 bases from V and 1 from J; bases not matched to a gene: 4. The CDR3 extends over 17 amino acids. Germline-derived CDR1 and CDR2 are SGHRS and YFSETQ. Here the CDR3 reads CASSPGLAGGGTDTQYF. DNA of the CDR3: TGCGCCAGCAGCCCGGGACTAGCGGGGGGTGGCACAGATACGCAGTATTTT.

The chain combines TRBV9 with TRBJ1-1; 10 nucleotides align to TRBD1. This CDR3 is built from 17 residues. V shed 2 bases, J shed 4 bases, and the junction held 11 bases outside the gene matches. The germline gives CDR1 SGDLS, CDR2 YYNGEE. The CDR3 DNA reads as TGTGCCAGCAGCGTTTCGGGACAGGGGCCAACGGGCACTGAAGCTTTCTTT. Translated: CASSVSGQGPTGTEAFF. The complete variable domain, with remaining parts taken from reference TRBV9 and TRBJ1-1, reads DSGVTQTPKHLITATGQRVTLRCSPRSGDLSVYWYQQSLDQGLQFLIQYYNGEERAKGNILERFSAQQFPDLHSELNLSSLELGDSALYFCASSVSGQGPTGTEAFFGQGTRLTVV.

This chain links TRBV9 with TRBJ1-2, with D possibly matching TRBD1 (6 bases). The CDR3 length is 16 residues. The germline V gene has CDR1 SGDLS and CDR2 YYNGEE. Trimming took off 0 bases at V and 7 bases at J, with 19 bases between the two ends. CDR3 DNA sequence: TGTGCCAGCAGCGTAGAGGCCCAGGGGCTTTTTAGTGGCTACACCTTC. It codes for CASSVEAQGLFSGYTF.

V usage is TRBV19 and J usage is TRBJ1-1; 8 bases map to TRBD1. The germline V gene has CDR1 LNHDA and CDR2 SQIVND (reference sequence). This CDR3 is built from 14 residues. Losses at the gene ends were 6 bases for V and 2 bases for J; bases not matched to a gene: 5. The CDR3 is CASRRGTGNTEAFF. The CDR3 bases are TGTGCCAGTAGACGGGGGACAGGAAACACTGAAGCTTTCTTT.

The CDR3 region has the DNA TGTGCCAGCAGCTTGGATTCAGGGAACTACGAGCAGTACTTC. As protein: CASSLDSGNYEQYF. The gene calls are TRBV5-4 and TRBJ2-7, with D possibly TRBD1 on 5 matching bases. Germline V gives CDR1 SGHNT, CDR2 YYREEE (reference sequence). Trimming left V 0 bases short and J 3 bases short, with 10 bases between. This CDR3 comprises 14 residues. The whole variable domain, remainder taken from reference TRBV5-4 and TRBJ2-7, is ETGVTQSPTHLIKTRGQQVTLRCSSQSGHNTVSWYQQALGQGPQFIFQYYREEENGRGNFPPRFSGLQFPNYSSELNVNALELDDSALYLCASSLDSGNYEQYFGPGTRLTVT.

CDR3 nucleotide sequence: TGCAGCGTCCGATCCACGCTAGCAGGCGAGCAGTACTTC. It codes for CSVRSTLAGEQYF. The genes are TRBV29-1 and TRBJ2-7; TRBD2 is a possible D gene (5 bases). Germline values: CDR1 SQVTM, CDR2 ANQGSEA. This CDR3 is 13 amino acids long. Trimming pared 6 bases from V and 6 bases from J, leaving 18 bases between.

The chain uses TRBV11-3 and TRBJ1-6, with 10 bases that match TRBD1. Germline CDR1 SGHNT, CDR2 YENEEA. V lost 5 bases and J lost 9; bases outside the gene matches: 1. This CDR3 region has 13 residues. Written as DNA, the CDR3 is TGTGCCAGCAGCAGGGACAGGGGTTCACCCCTCCACTTT. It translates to CASSRDRGSPLHF.

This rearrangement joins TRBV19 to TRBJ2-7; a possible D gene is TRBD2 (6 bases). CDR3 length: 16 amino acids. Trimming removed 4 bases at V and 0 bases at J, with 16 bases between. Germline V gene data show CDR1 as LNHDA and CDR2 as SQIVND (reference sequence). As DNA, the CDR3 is TGTGCCAGTAGTAGAAGACTAGACCTGAGCTCCTACGAGCAGTACTTC. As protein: CASSRRLDLSSYEQYF.

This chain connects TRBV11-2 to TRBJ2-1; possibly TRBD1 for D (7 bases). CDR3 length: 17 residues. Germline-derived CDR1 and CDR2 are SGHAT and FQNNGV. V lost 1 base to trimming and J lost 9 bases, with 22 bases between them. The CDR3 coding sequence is TGTGCCAGCAGCTTAGTGTCGTCGGGCAGGGGGAGGAGTGAGCAGTTCTTC. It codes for CASSLVSSGRGRSEQFF.

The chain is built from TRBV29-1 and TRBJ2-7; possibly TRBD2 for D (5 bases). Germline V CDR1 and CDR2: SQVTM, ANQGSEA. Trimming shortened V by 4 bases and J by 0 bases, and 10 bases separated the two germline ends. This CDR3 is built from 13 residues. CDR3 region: CSVARGSSYEQYF. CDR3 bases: TGCAGCGTTGCACGAGGGAGCTCCTACGAGCAGTACTTC.

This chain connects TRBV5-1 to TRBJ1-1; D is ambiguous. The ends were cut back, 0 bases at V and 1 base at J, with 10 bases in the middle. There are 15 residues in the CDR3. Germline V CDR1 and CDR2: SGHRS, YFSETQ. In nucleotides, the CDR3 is TGCGCCAGCAGCTTGGCCCCGAGTGCGAACACTGAAGCTTTCTTT. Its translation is CASSLAPSANTEAFF. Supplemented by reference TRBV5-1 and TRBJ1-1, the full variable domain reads KAGVTQTPRYLIKTRGQQVTLSCSPISGHRSVSWYQQTPGQGLQFLFEYFSETQRNKGNFPGRFSGRQFSNSRSEMNVSTLELGDSALYLCASSLAPSANTEAFFGQGTRLTVV.

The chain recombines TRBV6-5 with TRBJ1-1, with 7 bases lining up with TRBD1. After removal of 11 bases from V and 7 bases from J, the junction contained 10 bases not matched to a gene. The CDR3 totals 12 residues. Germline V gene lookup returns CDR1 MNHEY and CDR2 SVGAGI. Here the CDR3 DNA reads TGTGCCTCCCTCGGGACAGCAGGTGAAGCTTTCTTT. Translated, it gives CASLGTAGEAFF.

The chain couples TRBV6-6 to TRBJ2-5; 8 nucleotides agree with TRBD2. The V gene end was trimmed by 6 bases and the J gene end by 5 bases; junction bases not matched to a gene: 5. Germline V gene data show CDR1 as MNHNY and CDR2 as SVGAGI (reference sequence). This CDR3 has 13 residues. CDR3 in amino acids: CASSGGGGETQYF. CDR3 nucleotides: TGTGCCAGCAGCGGGGGGGGAGGGGAGACCCAGTACTTC.

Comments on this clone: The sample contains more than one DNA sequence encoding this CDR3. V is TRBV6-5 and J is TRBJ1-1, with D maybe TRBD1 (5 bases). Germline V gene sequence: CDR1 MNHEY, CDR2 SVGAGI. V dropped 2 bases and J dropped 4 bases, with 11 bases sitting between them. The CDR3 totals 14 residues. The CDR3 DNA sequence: TGTGCCAGCAGTTACAGGGGCATATCCACTGAAGCTTTCTTT. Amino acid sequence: CASSYRGISTEAFF.

CDR3 DNA: TGTGCCAGCAGCTTAAACTGGGGGGGTTGGGGCACAGATACGCAGTATTTT. Translated: CASSLNWGGWGTDTQYF. The rearrangement uses TRBV7-2 and TRBJ2-3, with 7 bases lining up with TRBD2. The V gene end was trimmed by 2 bases and the J gene end by 1 base; junction bases not matched to a gene: 9. CDR3 length: 17 amino acids. Germline V gives CDR1 SGHTA, CDR2 FQGNSA.

CDR3 sequence: CASSRAADTYGYTF. CDR3 nucleotides: TGTGCCAGCAGCAGAGCCGCGGACACCTATGGCTACACCTTC. This chain joins TRBV21-1 and TRBJ1-2; the D call TRBD1 from the table was never checked on the DNA. TRBV21-1 represents a pseudogene. The CDR3 sequence is 14 residues long.

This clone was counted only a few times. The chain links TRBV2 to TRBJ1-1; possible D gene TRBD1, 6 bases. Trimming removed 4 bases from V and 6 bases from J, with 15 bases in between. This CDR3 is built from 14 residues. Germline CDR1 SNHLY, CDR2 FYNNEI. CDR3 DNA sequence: TGTGCCAGCAGTGTGCGACAGGTTAGCGCTGAAGCTTTCTTT. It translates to CASSVRQVSAEAFF.

The CDR3 sequence is CASSLNSGAGQETQYF. The CDR3 DNA is TGCGCCAGCAGCCTAAATAGCGGGGCGGGCCAAGAGACCCAGTACTTC. The rearrangement uses TRBV5-1 and TRBJ2-5; 8 positions agree with TRBD2. The CDR3 has 16 residues. CDR1 is SGHRS and CDR2 is YFSETQ in the germline V gene. Trimming at V came to 4 bases and at J to 1 base, leaving 9 bases not matched to a gene.

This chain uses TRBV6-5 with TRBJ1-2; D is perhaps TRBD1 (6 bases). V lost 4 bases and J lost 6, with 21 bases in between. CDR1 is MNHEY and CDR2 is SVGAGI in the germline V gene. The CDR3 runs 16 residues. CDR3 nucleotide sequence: TGTGCCAGCAGTTCGCCTTGGGGGGGGCCTTGTAATGGCTACACCTTC. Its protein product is CASSSPWGGPCNGYTF.

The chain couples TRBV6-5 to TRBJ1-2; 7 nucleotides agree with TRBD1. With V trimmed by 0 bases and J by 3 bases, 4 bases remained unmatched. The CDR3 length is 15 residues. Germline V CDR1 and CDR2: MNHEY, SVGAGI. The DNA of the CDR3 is TGTGCCAGCAGTTACTCGAGGGGGCGAGACTATGGCTACACCTTC. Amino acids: CASSYSRGRDYGYTF.

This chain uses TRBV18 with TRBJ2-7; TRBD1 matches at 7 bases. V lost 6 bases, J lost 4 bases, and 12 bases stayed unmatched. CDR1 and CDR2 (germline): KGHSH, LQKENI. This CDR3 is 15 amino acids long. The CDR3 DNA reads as TGTGCCAGCTCGCTGTCTCGGACAGGCTCATACGAGCAGTACTTC. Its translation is CASSLSRTGSYEQYF.

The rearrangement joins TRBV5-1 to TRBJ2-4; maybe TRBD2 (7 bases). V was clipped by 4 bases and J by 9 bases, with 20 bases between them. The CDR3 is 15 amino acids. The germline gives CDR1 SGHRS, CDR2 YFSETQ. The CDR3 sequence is CASSPSYGEGGIQYF. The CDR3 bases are TGCGCCAGCAGCCCTTCTTACGGGGAGGGGGGCATTCAGTACTTC.

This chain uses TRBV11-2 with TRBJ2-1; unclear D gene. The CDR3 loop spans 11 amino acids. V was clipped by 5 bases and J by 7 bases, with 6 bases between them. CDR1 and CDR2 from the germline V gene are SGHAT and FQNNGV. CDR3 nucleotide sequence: TGTGCCAGCAGCCCAAATAATGAGCAGTTCTTC. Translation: CASSPNNEQFF.

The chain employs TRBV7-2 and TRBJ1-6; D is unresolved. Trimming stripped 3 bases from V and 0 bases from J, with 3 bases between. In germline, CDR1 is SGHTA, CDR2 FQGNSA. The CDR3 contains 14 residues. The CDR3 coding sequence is TGTGCCAGCAGCTTTAGCTCCTATAATTCACCCCTCCACTTT. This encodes CASSFSSYNSPLHF.

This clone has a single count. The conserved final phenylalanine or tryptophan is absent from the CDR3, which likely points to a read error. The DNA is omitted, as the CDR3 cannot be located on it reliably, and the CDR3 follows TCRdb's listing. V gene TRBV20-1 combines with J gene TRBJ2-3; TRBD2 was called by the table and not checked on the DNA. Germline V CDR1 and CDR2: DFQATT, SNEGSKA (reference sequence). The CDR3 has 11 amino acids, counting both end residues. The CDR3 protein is CSARDGLAARV.

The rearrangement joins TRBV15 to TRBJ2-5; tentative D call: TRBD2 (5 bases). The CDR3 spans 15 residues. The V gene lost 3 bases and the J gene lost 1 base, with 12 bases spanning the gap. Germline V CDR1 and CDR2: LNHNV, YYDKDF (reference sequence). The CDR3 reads CATSRSLGSQETQYF. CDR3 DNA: TGTGCCACCAGCAGGTCGTTGGGGAGCCAAGAGACCCAGTACTTC.